These T cell receptor beta chains were read from a single sample in a study of tumor-infiltrating lymphocytes in primary liver carcinoma. From the multiplex PCR reads, TCRdb called clonotypes with MiXCR, one entry per CDR3 protein. This table has about 320,000 distinct CDR3 sequences, 65% appearing once. Sequencing used peripheral blood. All receptors come from a man aged 35 to 55 with primary liver carcinoma and hepatitis B virus infection. Each CDR3 is given with its conserved first and last residue. Fields, in order: clone size, D gene, J gene, V gene, CDR3 DNA, CDR3 protein. A D gene is named only where the DNA matches it firmly. Size values are once, few and many counts, or a class for expanded clones, and some rows have none.

abundance: .; d_gene: TRBD1; j_gene: TRBJ2-1; v_gene: TRBV28; CDR3nt: TGTGCCAGCAGCCTCCTTTCCGGGACAGGGACGCATGAGCAGTTCTTC; CDR3aa: CASSLLSGTGTHEQFF
abundance: .; d_gene: .; j_gene: TRBJ2-1; v_gene: TRBV28; CDR3nt: TGTGCGAGCCTGCGAGACTCCTACAATGAGCAGTTCTTC; CDR3aa: CASLRDSYNEQFF
abundance: .; d_gene: TRBD1; j_gene: TRBJ1-1; v_gene: TRBV11-2; CDR3nt: TGTGCCGGCAACCCGGGACAGCTGAACACTGAAGCTTTCTTT; CDR3aa: CAGNPGQLNTEAFF
abundance: .; d_gene: .; j_gene: TRBJ2-1; v_gene: TRBV30; CDR3nt: TGTGCCTGGTCCCGGGGACAAGGCGGGGAGTTCTTC; CDR3aa: CAWSRGQGGEFF
abundance: .; d_gene: .; j_gene: TRBJ2-1; v_gene: TRBV21-1; CDR3nt: TGTGCCAGCAGATGCATAGGGGAGGAGCAGTTCTTC; CDR3aa: CASRCIGEEQFF
abundance: many; d_gene: TRBD1; j_gene: TRBJ1-2; v_gene: TRBV6-5; CDR3nt: TGTGCCAGCACCTCGAGAGGGGGCGGAAGAGGCTACACCTTC; CDR3aa: CASTSRGGGRGYTF
abundance: .; d_gene: .; j_gene: TRBJ1-5; v_gene: TRBV29-1; CDR3nt: TGCAGCGTTGGGACAGTGGGCAATCAGCCCCTGCATTTT; CDR3aa: CSVGTVGNQPLHF
abundance: .; d_gene: .; j_gene: TRBJ2-5; v_gene: TRBV5-1; CDR3nt: TGCGCCAGCAGCTTGGGAACCGGGACATCTCAAGAGACCCAGTACTTC; CDR3aa: CASSLGTGTSQETQYF
abundance: .; d_gene: TRBD2; j_gene: TRBJ2-3; v_gene: TRBV29-1; CDR3nt: TGCTGCGTTGTACTAGCGGATATAGATACGCAGTATTTT; CDR3aa: CCVVLADIDTQYF
abundance: .; d_gene: TRBD1; j_gene: TRBJ2-3; v_gene: TRBV7-9; CDR3nt: TGTGCCAGCAGCTCGGGACAGCCGGGCCAGCGGACCTCTTTT; CDR3aa: CASSSGQPGQRTSF
abundance: few; d_gene: .; j_gene: TRBJ2-7; v_gene: TRBV5-4; CDR3nt: TGTGCCAGCAGCGGAAAGACAGGAAAGTACGAGCAGTACTTC; CDR3aa: CASSGKTGKYEQYF
abundance: .; d_gene: .; j_gene: TRBJ1-2; v_gene: TRBV15; CDR3nt: TGTGCCACCAGCAGAGGCCAGGGGTTAGGCTACACCTTC; CDR3aa: CATSRGQGLGYTF
abundance: .; d_gene: .; j_gene: TRBJ2-2; v_gene: TRBV25-1; CDR3nt: TGTGCCAGTGGACTAAGAGACACCGGGGAGCTGTTTTTT; CDR3aa: CASGLRDTGELFF
abundance: many; d_gene: .; j_gene: TRBJ2-1; v_gene: TRBV29-1; CDR3nt: TGCAGCGGACTGACAGGCCTGGAAGAGCAGTTCTTC; CDR3aa: CSGLTGLEEQFF
abundance: few; d_gene: TRBD1; j_gene: TRBJ2-1; v_gene: TRBV5-1; CDR3nt: TGCGCCAGCAGCGTGGGACAGGGGTACGGGAAGCAGTTCTTC; CDR3aa: CASSVGQGYGKQFF
abundance: medium-sized; d_gene: TRBD1; j_gene: TRBJ1-6; v_gene: TRBV11-2; CDR3nt: TGTGCCAGCAGCTTCGGGACAGGAATTAATTCACCCCTCCACTTT; CDR3aa: CASSFGTGINSPLHF
abundance: .; d_gene: TRBD1; j_gene: TRBJ2-6; v_gene: TRBV11-1; CDR3nt: TGTGCCAGCAGCAGACAGGGTGTTGGGGCCAACATCCTGACTTTC; CDR3aa: CASSRQGVGANILTF
abundance: .; d_gene: TRBD1; j_gene: TRBJ2-7; v_gene: TRBV6-6; CDR3nt: TGTGCCGGCAGTTCTTCGACAGGGGGGGAGCGGTACTTC; CDR3aa: CAGSSSTGGERYF
abundance: .; d_gene: .; j_gene: TRBJ2-1; v_gene: TRBV29-1; CDR3nt: TGCAGCCTTGGGGTTAATGAGCAGTTCTTC; CDR3aa: CSLGVNEQFF
abundance: .; d_gene: .; j_gene: TRBJ2-7; v_gene: TRBV6-2/TRBV6-3; CDR3nt: TGTGCCAGCGGTTACTCCTCCATCTCCTACGAGCAGCACTTC; CDR3aa: CASGYSSISYEQHF
abundance: .; d_gene: TRBD1; j_gene: TRBJ2-1; v_gene: TRBV11-2; CDR3nt: TGTGCCAGCAGTCATCGACGACTCATCCGACAGGGCTCGCTCAATGAGCAGTTCTTC; CDR3aa: CASSHRRLIRQGSLNEQFF
abundance: .; d_gene: .; j_gene: TRBJ2-7; v_gene: TRBV7-9; CDR3nt: TGTGCCAGCTGGGACGGCTCCTACGAGCAGTACTTC; CDR3aa: CASWDGSYEQYF
abundance: .; d_gene: TRBD1; j_gene: TRBJ2-3; v_gene: TRBV5-1; CDR3nt: TGCACCAGCAGCTCAACAGGGGCCTTCACAGATACGCAGTATTTT; CDR3aa: CTSSSTGAFTDTQYF
abundance: .; d_gene: .; j_gene: TRBJ1-1; v_gene: TRBV11-1; CDR3nt: TGTACCAGCAGCTCGCAAAATTCAGGGGTTCGGACTGAAACTTTCTTT; CDR3aa: CTSSSQNSGVRTETFF
abundance: many; d_gene: .; j_gene: TRBJ2-3; v_gene: TRBV4-1; CDR3nt: TGCGCCAGCAGCCAAGTAGGTAGCACAGATACGCAGTATTTT; CDR3aa: CASSQVGSTDTQYF
abundance: .; d_gene: .; j_gene: TRBJ2-7; v_gene: TRBV21-1; CDR3nt: TGTGCCAGCAGCAAGGCGGTAGCGGGATCAGGGGAGCAGTACTTC; CDR3aa: CASSKAVAGSGEQYF
abundance: .; d_gene: .; j_gene: TRBJ1-1; v_gene: TRBV4-1; CDR3nt: TGCGCCAGCAGCCGAGGGGCGGACACTGAAGTTTTCTTT; CDR3aa: CASSRGADTEVFF
abundance: .; d_gene: .; j_gene: TRBJ2-5; v_gene: TRBV5-5; CDR3nt: TGTGCCAGTAGCGCGGCAGGGCAGACCCAAGAGACCCAGCACTTC; CDR3aa: CASSAAGQTQETQHF
abundance: .; d_gene: .; j_gene: TRBJ2-1; v_gene: TRBV7-9; CDR3nt: TGTGCCAGCAGCTTGGGACCTAACAATGAGCAGTTCTTC; CDR3aa: CASSLGPNNEQFF
abundance: .; d_gene: TRBD1; j_gene: TRBJ1-2; v_gene: TRBV28; CDR3nt: TGTGCCAGCAGTTCGTGGGACAGAATACGGCATGGCTACACCTTC; CDR3aa: CASSSWDRIRHGYTF
abundance: .; d_gene: .; j_gene: TRBJ2-7; v_gene: TRBV30; CDR3nt: TGTGCCTGGAGTGTTCTCCTCGAGCAGTACTTC; CDR3aa: CAWSVLLEQYF
abundance: many; d_gene: TRBD1; j_gene: TRBJ1-5; v_gene: TRBV6-1; CDR3nt: TGTGCCAGCAGTGAAAAGCGGACAGGGTTTGGGCAGCCCCAGCATTTT; CDR3aa: CASSEKRTGFGQPQHF
abundance: many; d_gene: .; j_gene: TRBJ2-5; v_gene: TRBV6-2/TRBV6-3; CDR3nt: TGTGCCAGCGGTCAGGGAATCCAAGAGACCCAGTACTTC; CDR3aa: CASGQGIQETQYF
abundance: .; d_gene: .; j_gene: TRBJ2-7; v_gene: TRBV2; CDR3nt: TGTGCCATCAGTGAGAGGCCTATTCGTTACGAGCAGTACTTC; CDR3aa: CAISERPIRYEQYF
abundance: many; d_gene: TRBD1; j_gene: TRBJ2-3; v_gene: TRBV4-1; CDR3nt: TGCGCCAGCAGCCAGGACAGGGCGGCCCCAGATACGCAGTATTTT; CDR3aa: CASSQDRAAPDTQYF
abundance: .; d_gene: TRBD1; j_gene: TRBJ2-1; v_gene: TRBV29-1; CDR3nt: TGCAGCGCCGACGGGACAGGGAACTACCATGAGCAGTTCTTC; CDR3aa: CSADGTGNYHEQFF